The rows below give T cell receptor beta chains drawn from one sample of a study of regulatory T cells in long-lasting Graves disease. One entry per CDR3 protein results from TCRdb running MiXCR on the multiplex PCR reads. The table records 350,000 to 550,000 distinct CDR3 sequences, 15% to 20% of them present only once. The same data also contributed to another study, on T cells in Graves' hyperthyroidism and ophthalmopathy.

Sequencing used peripheral blood mononuclear cells (PBMCs), obtained at new diagnosis, from a patient treated with antithyroid drugs. The receptors come from a woman aged 18-29 years with Graves disease. Both conserved end residues are part of each CDR3. A D gene is named only where the DNA matches it firmly. Size tells how often a clone was seen (once, few, many) or the class of an expanded clone, and some rows leave it out.

clone_size: many
d_call: -
v_call: TRBV28
j_call: TRBJ1-1
cdr3_aa: CASSTAIGRDTEAFF
cdr3_nt: TGTGCCAGCAGTACCGCGATCGGCCGAGACACTGAAGCTTTCTTT

clone_size: many
d_call: -
v_call: TRBV28
j_call: TRBJ1-1
cdr3_aa: CASTSFGIEAFF
cdr3_nt: TGTGCCAGCACCTCATTTGGCATTGAAGCTTTCTTT

clone_size: many
d_call: -
v_call: TRBV6-1
j_call: TRBJ1-1
cdr3_aa: CASSPRRGGTEAFF
cdr3_nt: TGTGCCAGCAGCCCCCGGCGAGGTGGCACTGAAGCTTTCTTT

clone_size: -
d_call: TRBD2
v_call: TRBV12-5
j_call: TRBJ2-1
cdr3_aa: CASGLGLAGVSGEQFF
cdr3_nt: TGTGCTAGTGGTTTAGGGCTAGCGGGAGTCTCCGGGGAGCAGTTCTTC

clone_size: -
d_call: TRBD1
v_call: TRBV19
j_call: TRBJ1-5
cdr3_aa: CATLTGTDSNQPQHF
cdr3_nt: TGTGCCACCCTAACGGGGACAGATAGCAATCAGCCCCAGCATTTT

clone_size: few
d_call: -
v_call: TRBV12-3/TRBV12-4
j_call: TRBJ1-3
cdr3_aa: CASSSSKTRNSGNTIYF
cdr3_nt: TGTGCCAGCAGTTCCTCTAAGACAAGGAACTCTGGAAACACCATATATTTT

clone_size: -
d_call: -
v_call: TRBV3-1
j_call: TRBJ2-4
cdr3_aa: CASSQAAGAIQYF
cdr3_nt: TGTGCCAGCAGCCAAGCTGCGGGCGCTATTCAGTACTTC

clone_size: many
d_call: TRBD2
v_call: TRBV27
j_call: TRBJ2-3
cdr3_aa: CASRLGLAGRRTSDTQYF
cdr3_nt: TGTGCCAGCAGACTTGGACTAGCGGGCCGTCGAACTTCAGATACGCAGTATTTT

clone_size: many
d_call: -
v_call: TRBV28
j_call: TRBJ1-6
cdr3_aa: CASSPGTPRGSPLHF
cdr3_nt: TGTGCCAGCAGTCCAGGGACCCCTCGGGGTTCACCCCTCCACTTT

clone_size: many
d_call: -
v_call: TRBV2
j_call: TRBJ2-3
cdr3_aa: CASRGSPTDTQYF
cdr3_nt: TGTGCCAGCCGGGGCAGCCCCACAGATACGCAGTATTTT

clone_size: few
d_call: TRBD1
v_call: TRBV28
j_call: TRBJ2-7
cdr3_aa: CASSKVGTGFEQYF
cdr3_nt: TGTGCCAGCAGCAAGGTGGGGACAGGGTTCGAGCAGTACTTC

clone_size: -
d_call: -
v_call: TRBV27
j_call: TRBJ1-1
cdr3_aa: CASSLTRSSTEAFF
cdr3_nt: TGTGCCAGCAGTTTGACCCGGTCATCGACTGAAGCTTTCTTT

clone_size: many
d_call: TRBD1
v_call: TRBV20-1
j_call: TRBJ2-7
cdr3_aa: CSAKTGGSEQYF
cdr3_nt: TGCAGTGCCAAGACAGGGGGCTCCGAGCAGTACTTC

clone_size: many
d_call: TRBD2
v_call: TRBV12-3/TRBV12-4
j_call: TRBJ2-3
cdr3_aa: CASSFTGGPTDTQYF
cdr3_nt: TGTGCCAGCAGTTTTACGGGAGGACCCACAGATACGCAGTATTTT

clone_size: -
d_call: -
v_call: TRBV7-6
j_call: TRBJ2-7
cdr3_aa: CASSLGASDEQYF
cdr3_nt: TGTGCCAGCAGCTTAGGGGCATCGGACGAGCAGTACTTC

clone_size: many
d_call: TRBD2
v_call: TRBV5-1
j_call: TRBJ2-1
cdr3_aa: CASSSTVTSGIYNEQFF
cdr3_nt: TGCGCCAGCAGCTCGACCGTAACTAGCGGGATTTACAATGAGCAGTTCTTC

clone_size: few
d_call: -
v_call: TRBV7-8
j_call: TRBJ2-7
cdr3_aa: CASSSGIRNGFYEQYF
cdr3_nt: TGTGCCAGCAGCTCCGGGATCAGGAACGGCTTCTACGAGCAGTACTTC

clone_size: -
d_call: -
v_call: TRBV6-1
j_call: TRBJ1-2
cdr3_aa: CASTNPTGDYGYTF
cdr3_nt: TGTGCCAGCACGAATCCGACAGGAGATTATGGCTACACCTTC

clone_size: many
d_call: TRBD1
v_call: TRBV6-2/TRBV6-3
j_call: TRBJ2-7
cdr3_aa: CASSYLRQGSHEQYF
cdr3_nt: TGTGCCAGCAGTTACCTAAGACAGGGGAGCCACGAGCAGTACTTC

clone_size: few
d_call: -
v_call: TRBV19
j_call: TRBJ2-7
cdr3_aa: CASSFGRDIAYEQYF
cdr3_nt: TGTGCCAGTAGTTTCGGCCGGGACATCGCCTACGAGCAGTACTTC

clone_size: many
d_call: -
v_call: TRBV30
j_call: TRBJ2-6
cdr3_aa: CAWAYSGANVLTF
cdr3_nt: TGTGCCTGGGCATACTCTGGGGCCAACGTCCTGACTTTC

clone_size: few
d_call: -
v_call: TRBV24-1
j_call: TRBJ2-3
cdr3_aa: CATGPTTDTQYF
cdr3_nt: TGTGCCACCGGACCGACCACAGATACGCAGTATTTT

clone_size: few
d_call: -
v_call: TRBV24-1
j_call: TRBJ2-1
cdr3_aa: CATSFGTPYNEQFF
cdr3_nt: TGTGCCACCAGTTTCGGGACACCTTACAATGAGCAGTTCTTC

clone_size: few
d_call: TRBD1
v_call: TRBV30
j_call: TRBJ1-4
cdr3_aa: CAWSGTAIGEKLFF
cdr3_nt: TGTGCCTGGTCTGGGACAGCTATTGGGGAAAAACTGTTTTTT

clone_size: many
d_call: -
v_call: TRBV5-5
j_call: TRBJ2-1
cdr3_aa: CASSLEGGLGQFF
cdr3_nt: TGTGCCAGCAGCTTGGAGGGAGGACTGGGGCAGTTCTTC

clone_size: many
d_call: -
v_call: TRBV28
j_call: TRBJ1-6
cdr3_aa: CASGNDRNSPLHF
cdr3_nt: TGTGCCAGCGGGAACGACAGGAATTCACCCCTCCACTTT

clone_size: many
d_call: -
v_call: TRBV28
j_call: TRBJ2-1
cdr3_aa: CASSFLVAALYNEQFF
cdr3_nt: TGTGCCAGCAGTTTTTTGGTAGCGGCCCTTTACAATGAGCAGTTCTTC

clone_size: few
d_call: -
v_call: TRBV3-1
j_call: TRBJ2-1
cdr3_aa: CASSQEGMTYNEQFF
cdr3_nt: TGTGCCAGCAGCCAAGAAGGGATGACCTATAATGAGCAGTTCTTC

clone_size: many
d_call: -
v_call: TRBV7-2
j_call: TRBJ1-2
cdr3_aa: CASSLVNRGNYGYTF
cdr3_nt: TGTGCCAGCAGCTTAGTTAATCGGGGCAACTATGGCTACACCTTC

clone_size: -
d_call: TRBD1
v_call: TRBV20-1
j_call: TRBJ1-1
cdr3_aa: CSARGQGVFGNTEAFF
cdr3_nt: TGCAGTGCACGGGGACAGGGTGTTTTTGGGAACACTGAAGCTTTCTTT

clone_size: -
d_call: -
v_call: TRBV20-1
j_call: TRBJ2-7
cdr3_aa: CSARMGTALGEQYF
cdr3_nt: TGCAGTGCTAGAATGGGGACGGCCTTGGGGGAGCAGTACTTC

clone_size: -
d_call: -
v_call: TRBV7-8
j_call: TRBJ1-6
cdr3_aa: CASSLTGSDSPLHF
cdr3_nt: TGTGCCAGCAGCTTAACTGGGTCCGATTCACCCCTCCACTTT

clone_size: many
d_call: -
v_call: TRBV12-3/TRBV12-4
j_call: TRBJ1-5
cdr3_aa: CASSFFSGNQPQHF
cdr3_nt: TGTGCCAGCAGTTTCTTCTCTGGCAATCAGCCCCAGCATTTT

clone_size: few
d_call: -
v_call: TRBV12-3/TRBV12-4
j_call: TRBJ1-5
cdr3_aa: CASSLLNLGRSNQPQHF
cdr3_nt: TGTGCCAGCAGTTTATTGAATTTGGGGCGGAGCAATCAGCCCCAGCATTTT

clone_size: -
d_call: -
v_call: TRBV6-1
j_call: TRBJ2-2
cdr3_aa: CAIGDFGELFF
cdr3_nt: TGTGCCATCGGAGATTTCGGGGAGCTGTTTTTT

clone_size: -
d_call: TRBD2
v_call: TRBV27
j_call: TRBJ2-2
cdr3_aa: CASSASGRANTGELFF
cdr3_nt: TGTGCCAGCAGTGCTAGCGGGAGGGCGAACACCGGGGAGCTGTTTTTT

clone_size: -
d_call: -
v_call: TRBV4-1
j_call: TRBJ1-2
cdr3_aa: CASSQVVARTNYGYTF
cdr3_nt: TGCGCCAGCAGCCAAGTAGTAGCGAGGACTAACTATGGCTACACCTTC

clone_size: -
d_call: TRBD1
v_call: TRBV15
j_call: TRBJ1-2
cdr3_aa: CATSRAMGQSYGYTF
cdr3_nt: TGTGCCACCAGCAGAGCGATGGGACAGTCCTATGGCTACACCTTC

clone_size: few
d_call: -
v_call: TRBV12-3/TRBV12-4
j_call: TRBJ2-1
cdr3_aa: CASNQWGEEQFF
cdr3_nt: TGTGCCAGCAACCAGTGGGGGGAGGAGCAGTTCTTC

clone_size: many
d_call: TRBD2
v_call: TRBV28
j_call: TRBJ2-1
cdr3_aa: CASSPGGGPHNEQFF
cdr3_nt: TGTGCCAGCAGCCCGGGGGGAGGGCCCCACAATGAGCAGTTCTTC

clone_size: -
d_call: TRBD2
v_call: TRBV20-1
j_call: TRBJ2-7
cdr3_aa: CSAISGSSYEQYF
cdr3_nt: TGCAGTGCTATTAGCGGGAGCTCCTACGAGCAGTACTTC

clone_size: -
d_call: -
v_call: TRBV6-5
j_call: TRBJ2-3
cdr3_aa: CASSSRPVYSADTDTQYF
cdr3_nt: TGTGCCAGCAGTTCCCGCCCCGTGTATAGCGCTGACACGGATACGCAGTATTTT

clone_size: -
d_call: -
v_call: TRBV9
j_call: TRBJ2-3
cdr3_aa: CASSVSTGMSSTDTQYF
cdr3_nt: TGTGCCAGCAGCGTTAGTACCGGGATGTCTAGCACAGATACGCAGTATTTT

clone_size: many
d_call: -
v_call: TRBV28
j_call: TRBJ2-7
cdr3_aa: CASSIGSISSYEQYF
cdr3_nt: TGTGCCAGCAGTATAGGAAGTATCTCATCCTACGAGCAGTACTTC

clone_size: many
d_call: -
v_call: TRBV18
j_call: TRBJ1-1
cdr3_aa: CASSPSNMNTEAFF
cdr3_nt: TGTGCCAGCTCACCTAGTAACATGAACACTGAAGCTTTCTTT